This T cell receptor (beta chain) was sequenced for a study of a mutant IDH1 vaccine in newly diagnosed glioma (dated by TCRdb to the early 2020s). Some background on the complete study: In the chemotherapy-containing groups, vaccination started alongside temozolomide cycles, whereas in patients who had radiotherapy alone it started 4-6 weeks after radiotherapy. The roughly 32 treated patients were 62.5% male and roughly 40% female, with a mean age of approximately 40 years. Prior to enrollment, patients had been given standard therapy consisting of radiotherapy alone, temozolomide alone, or radiochemotherapy with temozolomide, with the combination given to most patients. The week-35 safety follow-up took place at visit V12, and the week-47 end of study took place at visit V13. Peripheral blood was drawn at six visits: V03 (baseline), V05, V07, V10, V12 and V13. For exploratory analyses, roughly 25 treated patients had longitudinal TCRB deep sequencing done wherever samples were available. What the research found in general, with its limitations: PBMC samples for TCRB deep sequencing were selected based on availability. Pseudoprogression appeared unrelated to alterations in the top peripheral T cell clonotypes detected by TCRB sequencing. Across multiple MHC alleles, vaccine-induced immune responses were seen in more than 80% of patients. It was noted by the authors that analyses of patient blood samples could not be reproduced owing to sample limitations.

This clone was observed a few times. This clone's antigen is unknown. Per-base qualities were not stored, and no clone one base away is much larger. The germline V gene supplies CDR1 MNHEY and CDR2 SVGAGI. At the junction V is shortened by 8 bases and J by 4 bases; bases outside the gene matches: 10. The CDR3, cysteine through phenylalanine, is 15 amino acids long. The read is trimmed to its CDR3 DNA, 45 bases read in frame from base 1. The time point label for this specimen denotes: week 35, safety follow-up. A 20-mer mutant IDH1 peptide at 300 micrograms in Montanide made up each vaccine dose, which was injected subcutaneously together with topical imiquimod. Patients received eight vaccinations in weeks 1, 3, 5, 7, 11, 15, 19 and 23, corresponding to visits V03 through V10. The donors had newly diagnosed IDH1-mutant astrocytomas of WHO grade 3 or 4 that showed loss of nuclear ATRX. The samples were drawn from NOA16, a multicentre, single-arm, open-label phase I trial in Germany that tested a mutant IDH1 peptide vaccine in humans for the first time. Genomic DNA for TCRB sequencing was extracted from EDTA blood using the DNeasy Blood and Tissue Kit.

Libraries were made using the immunoSEQ multiplex PCR assay. Rearranged TCR beta chain sequences were amplified with the hsTCRB Kit following the manufacturer's protocol. TCRB libraries were sequenced on an Illumina MiSeq. From the authors' description of their analysis: The proprietary platform of the kit vendor was used for demultiplexing, trimming and gene mapping. The immuneACCESS repertoire file appears here via TCRdb, limited to in-frame rearrangements. These files lack a portion of the clones; in checked studies, under half of the deficit traces to unresolved V genes, and the cause of the others is not known. Clonal size and the V and J genes are those of that table, whereas D and trimming came from the DNA. The sample yields tens of thousands of clones; over 65% were counted once. The top ten constitute 15% of the sample.

The TCR sequence derives from a man between 25 and 39 years old with glioma. The chain employs TRBV6-5 and TRBJ1-1, and 10 junction bases match TRBD1. The sequencing used PBMCs, collected from a glioma patient whose treatment included an IDH1 peptide vaccine. The DNA is TGTGCCAGCCGTAGACAGGGGGCGCGGGGCACTGAAGCTTTCTTT. Its protein is CASRRQGARGTEAFF.